This T cell receptor (beta chain) is drawn from a study of long-term antiretroviral therapy in people with HIV (dated by TCRdb to 2021 to 2024). With respect to the entire study: The earliest samples were collected approximately a decade before the 2015 WHO recommendation for immediate ART, a period when ART was typically delayed until CD4 counts fell. A retrospective serial study tested whether changes in peripheral blood TRB repertoire composition and diversity were associated with ART initiation and durable HIV suppression. A total of approximately 200 cryopreserved PBMC samples came from approximately 30 adults with confirmed HIV infection and were collected serially over a mean of roughly 6 years (range 1-12). About 40% of the 30 participants with HIV were female. No cross-contamination during QIAcube processing was seen in test extractions of a monoclonal T-cell line run alongside a few dozen polyclonal samples. Results and caveats for the whole study, not just this receptor: Narrower CDR3 length ranges were observed in HIV repertoires than in controls, and an antigen-experienced repertoire with only a slight naive shift after ART was suggested by the network structure. The samples were dated from about 2003 to 2018, and the ART regimens that were used may be less effective than current ART regimens. Inferences about post-ART repertoire changes are limited because no data were available on ART adherence, viral resistance or therapy changes. Because pre-ART samples had limited cell numbers, profiling was done on unsorted PBMC rather than on sorted CD4+ and CD8+ T cells. At every time point, the repertoire was dominated by expanded TRB clones first identified before ART initiation, although this dominance fluctuated and, in many PLHIV, declined after ART. ART initiation was associated with a significant increase in TRB diversity, but diversity stayed significantly below transplant donor controls even after long-term ART. Limited PBMC availability meant only the TCR beta chain was sequenced, without alpha chain pairing.

To be included, a participant needed at least one PBMC sample from before ART initiation plus at least two post-ART samples. All participants with HIV were treated in the United States of America. Before DNA extraction, cryopreserved samples containing about 0.9-10 million PBMC were thawed and washed. At the time of the earliest PBMC sample for each participant with HIV, ages ranged from about 20 to 54 years. Each participant contributed PBMC samples from 1-4 timepoints before ART initiation and 2-8 timepoints after ART initiation, with a median of 7 samples. Serial HIV viral load, CD4+ T-cell count, ART history and demographic data were obtained for every participant. A Qiagen kit on a QIAcube was used to extract genomic DNA from unsorted PBMC, with samples processed in batches of 12. The immunoSEQ hsTCRB v3.0 assay was used at survey level resolution to sequence the TRB variable region. The target sequencing depth for TRB was about 40,000-50,000 T-cell genomes per sample. TRB libraries were pooled and sequenced on an Illumina MiSeq using a v3 150-cycle kit. Regarding the original processing steps: Analysis of repertoires was carried out in R inside a reproducible Nextflow workflow spanning QC, data transformation and analysis. LymphoSeq2, an R package for AIRR-Seq data exploration, was used to implement custom analyses. A few samples yielding fewer than 5000 total TRB sequences were excluded, leaving approximately 190 analyzed HIV repertoires. Among the 180 to 200 retained HIV repertoires, some 60 were collected before ART initiation and approximately 130 after ART initiation. Each repertoire was downsampled to 5000 TRB nucleotide sequences, and summary statistics were averaged across 100 downsampling iterations. Only TRB sequences with CDR3 regions of at least seven amino acids were retained for analysis. Diversity was measured with a Shannon entropy-derived clonality score and the Gini coefficient. In the repertoire networks, any two of the top 5000 CDR3 amino acid sequences were linked whenever the two sequences differed by an edit distance of one. Antigen specificity groups and MHC restriction were predicted for TRB CDR3 amino acid sequences with GLIPH2. Known CMV, EBV, HIV or tissue antigen associations were flagged by matching CDR3 amino acid sequences against VDJdb and McPAS-TCR. Pre-ART, post-ART and control groups were compared with Wilcoxon signed-rank tests and Holm-Bonferroni correction. TCRdb's version of the immuneACCESS table is confined to in-frame rearrangements and falls short of the full clone set. An unresolved V gene accounts for under half of the shortfall where checked; the remainder is of unknown origin. The V and J calls and clone size were taken over from that table, and D and trimming were inferred from the DNA. The sample contains 25,000 to 30,000 clones, almost 80% of them found a single time. The ten largest account for 8.5% to 14% of the sample.

The germline V gene gives CDR1 as SGHRS and CDR2 as YFSETQ. Cut back by 3 bases and 8 bases, the V and J ends lie 8 bases apart. The CDR3 holds 11 amino acids from the cysteine to the phenylalanine. Here the CDR3 DNA is all that survives: 33 bases in frame from base 1. About this clone itself: The antigen it binds to is not known. It has no much larger one-base neighbor in the sample; base qualities were not kept.

The chain links TRBV5-1 with TRBJ1-1; TRBD1 is perhaps the D gene, given 5 matching bases. Source: unsorted PBMCs, taken 2.1 years after starting antiretroviral therapy. The receptor was isolated from a man aged 30-40 years with HIV. The CDR3 protein sequence reads: CASSYGQEAFF. The DNA reads as follows: TGCGCCAGCAGCTATGGACAAGAAGCTTTCTTT.